The next 25 T cell receptor beta chains were all read from a single sample in a study of blood T cells in healthy people across ages. Using a J-beta primer mix together with a sample-barcoded 5' primer, a second PCR was run for roughly 7 to 12 cycles. TCRdb independently ran MiXCR on the 5' RACE reads; one entry per CDR3 protein. The top ten hold about a fifth of the sample, which has fewer than 1,000,000 distinct CDR3 sequences, around two fifths seen once. Sequencing was performed on blood. The source is a man aged 55-75 years in good health.

J is TRBJ1-1 and V is TRBV6-6; 9 bases are shared with TRBD1. This CDR3 has 15 residues. J lost 5 bases, V lost 4 bases, and 8 bases had no gene match. Germline V gene data show CDR1 as MNHNY and CDR2 as SVGAGI (reference sequence). CDR3 nucleotides: TGTGCCAGCAGTTTTCCCCGGGACAGGGAAACTGAAGCTTTCTTT. Its translation: CASSFPRDRETEAFF.

This rearrangement joins TRBV10-3 to TRBJ2-7; 9 bases match TRBD1. The V and J ends lost 8 bases and 7 bases, in that order; junction bases with no gene match: 15. The CDR3 spans 15 residues. CDR1 ENHRY and CDR2 SYGVKD come from the germline V gene. CDR3 nucleotides: TGTGCCATCTCCCATGGGACAGGGAGGTCGGGGGAGCAGTACTTC. Protein sequence: CAISHGTGRSGEQYF.

In this sample, this clonotype turned up once. The rearrangement links TRBV7-6 to TRBJ2-1, with D possibly being TRBD1 (5 bases). V dropped 0 bases and J dropped 6 bases, with 6 bases sitting between them. The CDR3 is 13 residues long. Germline V gene data show CDR1 as SGHVS and CDR2 as FNYEAQ. The CDR3 loop reads CASSLADSNEQFF. The CDR3 nucleotides read TGTGCCAGCAGCTTAGCTGACAGCAATGAGCAGTTCTTC.

The chain combines TRBV7-8 with TRBJ2-1, with D tentatively TRBD1 (6 bases). Germline V lookup: CDR1 SGHVS, CDR2 FQNEAQ. The CDR3 is 16 residues long. V was pared by 1 base and J by 11 bases, with 21 bases between. The CDR3 nucleotides are TGTGCCAGCAGCTTAGGGGACACGCTCGGCCTAACTAAGCAGTTCTTC. Amino acid sequence: CASSLGDTLGLTKQFF.

The sample holds a few counts of this clonotype. The rearrangement uses TRBV20-1 and TRBJ1-2; the match to TRBD1 covers 7 bases. Germline assignment: CDR1 DFQATT and CDR2 SNEGSKA (reference sequence). CDR3 length: 14 residues. J lost 0 bases, V lost 1 base, and 2 bases had no gene match. The CDR3 loop is CSARVRGTNYGYTF. In nucleotides, the CDR3 is TGCAGTGCTAGAGTCAGGGGGACTAACTATGGCTACACCTTC.

The J gene is TRBJ2-1, the V gene TRBV2, with 7 bases aligning to TRBD1. CDR1 and CDR2 from the germline V gene are SNHLY and FYNNEI. V dropped 6 bases and J dropped 13; count of bases not matched to a gene: 9. The CDR3 extends over 12 amino acids. The CDR3 bases are TGTGCCAGCAGGGCTACAGGGGAGACCCAGTTCTTC. The encoded protein is CASRATGETQFF.

In its sample, this clonotype was seen once. A much larger clone lies a single base off, so this may be a read error. The rearrangement uses TRBV5-5 and TRBJ1-2; TRBD1 aligns across 7 bases. With V trimmed by 3 bases and J by 2 bases, 10 bases remained unmatched. The CDR3 length is 16 residues. The germline V gene encodes CDR1 SGHKS and CDR2 YYEKEE (reference sequence). In DNA, the CDR3 is TGTGCCAGCAGCTGGACAGGACGGGACCAAAACTATGGCTACACCTTC. Translated, it gives CASSWTGRDQNYGYTF.

A single count supports this clonotype. The chain recombines TRBV5-5 with TRBJ2-7, with TRBD1 matching over 7 bases. The CDR3 totals 17 residues. CDR1 and CDR2 (germline): SGHKS, YYEKEE (reference sequence). V lost 4 bases and J lost 2; bases outside the gene matches: 15. The CDR3 reads CASSLNPPGQATYEQYF. CDR3 sequence (DNA): TGTGCCAGCAGCCTGAACCCTCCCGGACAGGCAACCTACGAGCAGTACTTC.

V usage is TRBV20-1 and J usage is TRBJ2-3, with 7 bases lining up with TRBD1. The CDR3 has 16 residues. Trimming at V came to 0 bases and at J to 1 base, leaving 7 bases not matched to a gene. The V gene's germline CDR1 is DFQATT and CDR2 SNEGSKA (reference sequence). DNA of the CDR3: TGCAGTGCTAGAGAACCGGGACAGCAAGGCACAGATACGCAGTATTTT. Amino acids: CSAREPGQQGTDTQYF.

The chain uses TRBV11-2 and TRBJ2-7; TRBD1 matches 7 bases. CDR3 length equals 15 residues. The germline V gene has CDR1 SGHAT and CDR2 FQNNGV. J gave up 3 bases and V 5 bases, and 10 bases lay outside the gene matches. In nucleotides, the CDR3 is TGTGCCAGCAGCATGACCGGGACAGCAATCTACGAGCAGTACTTC. It codes for CASSMTGTAIYEQYF. The whole variable domain, remainder taken from reference TRBV11-2 and TRBJ2-7, is EAGVAQSPRYKIIEKRQSVAFWCNPISGHATLYWYQQILGQGPKLLIQFQNNGVVDDSQLPKDRFSAERLKGVDSTLKIQPAKLEDSAVYLCASSMTGTAIYEQYFGPGTRLTVT.

The sample holds a few counts of this clonotype. This chain connects TRBV10-3 to TRBJ1-2; D possibly corresponds to TRBD1 (5 bases). The V and J ends lost 4 bases and 3 bases respectively, with 27 bases between them. This CDR3 is 19 amino acids long. CDR1 and CDR2 (germline): ENHRY, SYGVKD. CDR3 sequence (DNA): TGTGCCATCAGTGGCTCCCCCCAAGGGACCCTGAGGGGAGACTATGGCTACACCTTC. The encoded protein is CAISGSPQGTLRGDYGYTF.

The chain combines TRBV7-2 with TRBJ2-5, with D perhaps TRBD1 (6 bases). The CDR3 consists of 17 residues. V was shortened by 1 base and J by 11 bases, with 26 bases between the two germline ends. Looked up from germline, CDR1 is SGHTA and CDR2 is FQGNSA. This chain's CDR3 is CASSLVRPGALYNEQYF. The CDR3 coding sequence is TGTGCCAGCAGCTTAGTCCGGCCAGGGGCCCTCTACAATGAGCAGTACTTC.

This clonotype has only a few counts. This chain uses TRBV4-1 with TRBJ2-5, with D tentatively TRBD2 (5 bases). Germline CDR1 MGHRA, CDR2 YSYEKL. Trimming removed 2 bases from V and 5 bases from J, with 12 bases in between. There are 14 residues in the CDR3. CDR3 DNA sequence: TGCGCCAGCAGCCAAAGCCATAGCGAGGAGACCCAGTACTTC. The encoded protein is CASSQSHSEETQYF.

This clonotype has just a few counts. The chain carries TRBV12-3 or TRBV12-4 and TRBJ1-4; D is unclear. Trimming took 8 bases from V and 3 from J, leaving 7 bases between them. The CDR3 spans 12 residues. The CDR3 region is CASGLSNEKLFF. In DNA form, the CDR3 reads TGTGCCAGCGGACTGTCTAATGAAAAACTGTTTTTT.

This clonotype was recorded a few times. The chain uses TRBV21-1 and TRBJ1-4. TRBV21-1 is recorded as a pseudogene. The CDR3 is 18 amino acids. CDR3 loop: CASSNLRAGSSTNEKLFF. The CDR3 coding sequence is TGTGCCAGCAGCAACCTGAGGGCAGGGTCCTCAACTAATGAAAAACTGTTTTTT.

This clonotype has more than one count but fewer than ten. V and J are TRBV20-1 and TRBJ1-2; no clear D. The V gene lost 0 bases and the J gene lost 7 bases, with 12 bases spanning the gap. The CDR3 loop spans 13 amino acids. Germline V gene lookup returns CDR1 DFQATT and CDR2 SNEGSKA (reference sequence). Here the CDR3 DNA reads TGCAGTGCTAGAGATCATCTCGCTATTGGCTACACCTTC. Protein product: CSARDHLAIGYTF.

This clonotype turned up a few times. At one end the junction does not follow the germline gene, possibly because of a read error. The chain is built from TRBV4-3 and TRBJ2-3, with TRBD2 identical over 10 bases. Germline CDR1 LGHNA, CDR2 YSLEER. The CDR3 has 17 amino acids. CDR3 loop: CASSQGPSGGAADTQYF. In DNA, the CDR3 is TGCGCCAGCAGTCAAGGTCCCAGCGGGGGGGCCGCAGATACGCAGTATTTT.

Written as DNA, the CDR3 is TGCAGTGCTAGAGAGCGTGGGGGGCACACCTTTACCCAGTACTTC. It encodes CSARERGGHTFTQYF. This chain uses TRBV20-1 with TRBJ2-7; D tentatively reads TRBD1 or TRBD2 (6 bases each). The V gene's germline CDR1 is DFQATT and CDR2 SNEGSKA (reference sequence). The length of the CDR3 is 15 residues. V lost 0 bases and J lost 10, with 22 bases in between.

This clonotype was counted between two and nine times. This chain uses TRBV11-2 with TRBJ2-7; TRBD1 aligns across 8 bases. The CDR3 loop spans 14 amino acids. Germline assignment: CDR1 SGHAT and CDR2 FQNNGV. V trimming: 5 bases; J trimming: 5 bases; junction bases outside the gene matches: 8. This CDR3 is CASSKRTGYNEQYF. DNA for the CDR3: TGTGCCAGCAGCAAACGGACAGGGTATAACGAGCAGTACTTC.

About this clonotype: The junction and the germline gene differ at one end; a read error may be behind it. The chain combines TRBV4-3 with TRBJ1-4; tentative D call: TRBD1 (6 bases). The CDR3 spans 16 residues. Germline V CDR1 and CDR2: LGHNA, YSLEER. As DNA, the CDR3 is TGCACCAGCAGCCAGGGGAGGTCAGGTCCAAATGAAAAACTGTTTTTT. It codes for CTSSQGRSGPNEKLFF.

J is TRBJ2-1 and V is TRBV28; D possibly corresponds to TRBD1 (6 bases). The germline V and J ends were trimmed by 6 bases and 10 bases, with 13 bases remaining between them. The CDR3 sequence is 12 residues long. CDR1 and CDR2 from the germline V gene are MDHEN and SYDVKM. The CDR3: CASRYREGEQFF. CDR3 in DNA: TGTGCCAGCAGGTACAGGGAAGGGGAGCAGTTCTTC.

This clonotype was observed once. The chain carries TRBV6-1 and TRBJ2-1; D unresolved. CDR3 length: 13 amino acids. V was shortened by 6 bases and J by 2 bases, with 8 bases between the two germline ends. Looked up from germline, CDR1 is MNHNS and CDR2 is SASEGT. CDR3 DNA sequence: TGTGCCAGCAGGACAAACCCCTACAATGAGCAGTTCTTC. It translates to CASRTNPYNEQFF.

The chain joins TRBV11-2 to TRBJ2-2; tentative D call: TRBD1 (5 bases). The CDR3 is 16 amino acids. The V gene's germline CDR1 is SGHAT and CDR2 FQNNGV. V shed 2 bases and J shed 3 bases, with 13 bases lying between them. The CDR3 nucleotides are TGTGCCAGCAGCTTAAGAGTGAGACAGTACACCGGGGAGCTGTTTTTT. Protein sequence: CASSLRVRQYTGELFF.

The V call is TRBV29-1, the J call TRBJ2-7; 9 bases match TRBD1. This CDR3 contains 15 residues. Per germline, CDR1 SQVTM and CDR2 ANQGSEA. Germline trimming cut 5 bases from V and 0 bases from J; bases unmatched to any gene: 8. This CDR3 is CSVIQGAASSYEQYF. DNA of the CDR3: TGCAGCGTTATACAGGGGGCTGCTAGCTCCTACGAGCAGTACTTC.

In its sample, this clonotype was seen a few times. The chain links TRBV27 to TRBJ1-4; 9 bases are a match to TRBD1. The CDR3 is made up of 14 amino acids. J lost 10 bases, V lost 3 bases, and 6 bases had no gene match. Germline assignment: CDR1 MNHEY and CDR2 SMNVEV (reference sequence). CDR3 loop: CASSLGQGVGKLFF. CDR3 DNA sequence: TGTGCCAGCAGTTTGGGACAGGGAGTCGGAAAACTGTTTTTT.